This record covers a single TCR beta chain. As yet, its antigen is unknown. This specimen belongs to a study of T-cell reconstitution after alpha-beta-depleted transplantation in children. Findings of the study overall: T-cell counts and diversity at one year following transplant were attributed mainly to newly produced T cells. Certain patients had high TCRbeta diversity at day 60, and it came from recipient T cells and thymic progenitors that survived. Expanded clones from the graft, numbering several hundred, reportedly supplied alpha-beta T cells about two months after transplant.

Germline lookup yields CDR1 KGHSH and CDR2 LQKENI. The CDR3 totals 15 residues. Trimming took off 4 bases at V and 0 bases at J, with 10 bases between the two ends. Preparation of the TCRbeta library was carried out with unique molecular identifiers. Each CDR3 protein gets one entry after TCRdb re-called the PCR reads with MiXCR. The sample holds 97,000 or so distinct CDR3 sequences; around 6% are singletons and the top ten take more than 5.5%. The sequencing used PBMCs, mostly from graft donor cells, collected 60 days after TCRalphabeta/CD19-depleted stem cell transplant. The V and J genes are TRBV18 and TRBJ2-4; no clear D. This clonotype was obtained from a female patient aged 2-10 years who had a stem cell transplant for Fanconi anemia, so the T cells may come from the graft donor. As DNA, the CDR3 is TGTGCCAGCTCACGGCACCTACTAGCCAAAAACATTCAGTACTTC. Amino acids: CASSRHLLAKNIQYF.